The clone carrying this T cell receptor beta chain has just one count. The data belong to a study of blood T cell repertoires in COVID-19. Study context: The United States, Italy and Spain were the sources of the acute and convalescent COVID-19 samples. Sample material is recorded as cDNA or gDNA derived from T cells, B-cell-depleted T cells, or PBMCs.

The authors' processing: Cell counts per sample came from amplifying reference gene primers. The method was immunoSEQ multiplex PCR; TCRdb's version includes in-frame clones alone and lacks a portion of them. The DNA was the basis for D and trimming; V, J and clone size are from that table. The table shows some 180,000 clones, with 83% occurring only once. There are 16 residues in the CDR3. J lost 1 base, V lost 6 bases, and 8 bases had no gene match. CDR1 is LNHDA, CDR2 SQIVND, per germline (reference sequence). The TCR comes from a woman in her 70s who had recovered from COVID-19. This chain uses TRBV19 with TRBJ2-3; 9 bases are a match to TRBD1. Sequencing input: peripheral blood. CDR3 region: CASSQWRTGGTDTQYF. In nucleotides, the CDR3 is TGTGCCAGTAGCCAATGGAGGACAGGGGGCACAGATACGCAGTATTTT.